One sample yielded the 21 T cell receptor beta chains listed below, sequenced in a study of CD8 T cells in ankylosing spondylitis. TCRdb reprocessed the 5' RACE reads via MiXCR and lists one record per CDR3 protein. The sample holds some 130,000 distinct CDR3 sequences, roughly an eighth seen once. The material sequenced was blood, either unsorted or a sorted T cell fraction (not recorded which). These receptors all stem from a female donor with ankylosing spondylitis or in good health (not recorded which).

The sample holds many counts of this clonotype. This chain links TRBV20-1 with TRBJ2-7; D remains ambiguous. The V end was cut by 0 bases, the J end by 2 bases, with 8 bases between. There are 13 residues in the CDR3. Germline CDR1 is DFQATT and CDR2 is SNEGSKA (reference sequence). As DNA, the CDR3 is TGCAGTGCTAGAGAAGGACGAACCTACGAGCAGTACTTC. It specifies CSAREGRTYEQYF.

The V and J genes are TRBV20-1 and TRBJ2-3; D remains ambiguous. The CDR3 contains 12 residues. CDR1 and CDR2 (germline): DFQATT, SNEGSKA (reference sequence). The CDR3 spells CRALESTDTQYF. The CDR3 nucleotides read TGCAGAGCCCTGGAGTCCACAGATACGCAGTATTTT.

This clonotype was seen repeatedly, ten times or more. The rearrangement joins TRBV12-3 or TRBV12-4 to TRBJ2-7; possibly TRBD1 for D (6 bases). The CDR3 sequence is 12 residues long. The V end was cut by 5 bases, the J end by 6 bases, with 11 bases between. The CDR3 sequence is CASSPTGSEQYF. In DNA, the CDR3 is TGTGCCAGCAGTCCAACAGGGTCCGAGCAGTACTTC.

This clonotype was counted at least ten times. The chain employs TRBV7-9 and TRBJ2-3; no clear D. The CDR3 spans 13 residues. Germline CDR1 SEHNR, CDR2 FQNEAQ (reference sequence). V was cut by 0 bases and J by 3 bases, with 4 bases left in between. The CDR3 coding sequence is TGTGCCAGCAGCTTAGCGACAACAGATACGCAGTATTTT. It translates to CASSLATTDTQYF.

The chain is built from TRBV2 and TRBJ2-3; D could derive from TRBD1 or TRBD2 (5 bases each). The CDR3 contains 14 residues. V lost 7 bases to trimming and J lost 8 bases, with 19 bases between them. Germline CDR1 SNHLY, CDR2 FYNNEI. DNA of the CDR3: TGTGCCAGCAAGGCCGGGACCCCCCGGGGTACGCAGTATTTT. Translated, it gives CASKAGTPRGTQYF.

To note about this clonotype: This may be a read error, as it is one base from a much larger clone. J is TRBJ1-4 and V is TRBV6-1; D not resolved. This CDR3 contains 15 residues. The germline V gene encodes CDR1 MNHNS and CDR2 SASEGT. Trimming shortened V by 6 bases and J by 7 bases, and 18 bases separated the two germline ends. The CDR3 loop reads CASRPLGRGGEKLFF. The CDR3 bases are TGTGCCAGCAGACCCCTTGGGCGAGGTGGTGAAAAACTGTTTTTT.

This clonotype was seen a few times. The CDR3 nucleotides are TGTGCCAGCTCACCGGGACGGCAAGAGACCCAGTACTTC. It is translated as CASSPGRQETQYF. J is TRBJ2-5 and V is TRBV18, with D perhaps matching TRBD1 or TRBD2 (5 bases each). Trimming stripped 3 bases from V and 2 bases from J, with 7 bases between. This CDR3 is built from 13 residues. Germline-derived CDR1 and CDR2 are KGHSH and LQKENI.

This clonotype was found a few times. This CDR3 reads CAISESGSGSNTGELFF. In DNA form, the CDR3 reads TGTGCCATCAGTGAGTCGGGGTCGGGCTCGAACACCGGGGAGCTGTTTTTT. The chain links TRBV10-3 to TRBJ2-2; D uncertain. Germline V gene sequence: CDR1 ENHRY, CDR2 SYGVKD. V was trimmed by 0 bases and J by 0 bases, leaving 11 bases between them. The CDR3 consists of 17 residues.

This clonotype was detected many times. J is TRBJ2-7 and V is TRBV5-1; 9 bases are shared with TRBD2. V dropped 0 bases and J dropped 1; count of bases not matched to a gene: 5. The CDR3 is 16 residues long. The germline V gene has CDR1 SGHRS and CDR2 YFSETQ. CDR3 in DNA: TGCGCCAGCAGCTTGGCTGCTAGCGGGACTTCCTACGAGCAGTACTTC. Translation gives CASSLAASGTSYEQYF. The entire variable domain, with the rest obtained from reference TRBV5-1 and TRBJ2-7, is as follows: KAGVTQTPRYLIKTRGQQVTLSCSPISGHRSVSWYQQTPGQGLQFLFEYFSETQRNKGNFPGRFSGRQFSNSRSEMNVSTLELGDSALYLCASSLAASGTSYEQYFGPGTRLTVT.

To note about this clonotype: A read error may explain this, as a much larger clone is one base away. V usage is TRBV5-1 and J usage is TRBJ2-3; D ambiguous. This CDR3 region has 13 residues. CDR1 SGHRS and CDR2 YFSETQ come from the germline V gene. Trimming left V 3 bases short and J 6 bases short, with 11 bases between. CDR3 in amino acids: CASSWATYDTQYF. Here the CDR3 DNA reads TGCGCCAGCAGCTGGGCAACCTACGATACGCAGTATTTT.

The table lists this clonotype with a few counts. The chain uses TRBV2 and TRBJ2-5; 8 bases are shared with TRBD1. Germline V lookup: CDR1 SNHLY, CDR2 FYNNEI. V lost 6 bases, J lost 5 bases, and 5 bases stayed unmatched. This CDR3 has 13 residues. The CDR3 loop reads CASRRTGSETQYF. The CDR3 DNA reads as TGTGCCAGCAGAAGGACAGGGAGCGAGACCCAGTACTTC. The full variable domain, completed using reference TRBV2 and TRBJ2-5, is EPEVTQTPSHQVTQMGQEVILRCVPISNHLYFYWYRQILGQKVEFLVSFYNNEISEKSEIFDDQFSVERPDGSNFTLKIRSTKLEDSAMYFCASRRTGSETQYFGPGTRLLVL.

This clonotype was counted a few times. The CDR3 protein is CASSYWGNQPQHF. The CDR3 DNA is TGTGCCAGCAGTTACTGGGGGAATCAGCCCCAGCATTTT. The gene calls are TRBV6-2 or TRBV6-3 and TRBJ1-5; D possibly corresponds to TRBD1 (5 bases). Germline V gives CDR1 MNHEY, CDR2 SVGEGT. The ends were cut back, 1 base at V and 4 bases at J, with 5 bases in the middle. The CDR3 is 13 amino acids.

The chain has TRBV19 and TRBJ1-2; TRBD1 might be the D (5 bases). V lost 3 bases, J lost 7 bases, and 12 bases lay in between. Germline assignment: CDR1 LNHDA and CDR2 SQIVND (reference sequence). The CDR3 extends over 13 amino acids. CDR3 amino acids: CASSIDRKSGYTF. Written as DNA, the CDR3 is TGTGCCAGTAGTATTGACAGAAAAAGTGGCTACACCTTC.

This clonotype was seen at least ten times. The chain is built from TRBV20-1 and TRBJ1-5; 7 bases align to TRBD1. V lost 0 bases, J lost 0 bases, and 2 bases stayed unmatched. The germline V gene encodes CDR1 DFQATT and CDR2 SNEGSKA (reference sequence). CDR3 length equals 15 residues. This chain's CDR3 is CSARDGTVSNQPQHF. DNA for the CDR3: TGCAGTGCTAGAGATGGGACAGTTAGCAATCAGCCCCAGCATTTT.

This clonotype has a count of ten or more. The V gene is TRBV29-1, the J gene TRBJ2-5; 8 bases map to TRBD1. CDR3 length: 13 amino acids. V was pared by 4 bases and J by 4 bases, with 5 bases of the junction left unmatched. Germline CDR1 is SQVTM and CDR2 is ANQGSEA. The CDR3 DNA reads as TGCAGCGTTGTTCAGGGGGCAGGAGAGACCCAGTACTTC. Protein: CSVVQGAGETQYF.

This clonotype was counted only a few times. The chain couples TRBV18 to TRBJ1-2; the D gene is possibly TRBD1 (5 bases). CDR3 length equals 14 residues. Trimming left V 6 bases short and J 4 bases short, with 15 bases between. Germline V gene sequence: CDR1 KGHSH, CDR2 LQKENI. CDR3 nucleotide sequence: TGTGCCAGCTCGCCGGGACCTGGGGGCTATGGCTACACCTTC. Its translation: CASSPGPGGYGYTF.

This clonotype was recorded many times. DNA of the CDR3: TGTGCCACCAGCAGAGATAAGTACACTGAAGCTTTCTTT. This gives the protein CATSRDKYTEAFF. The chain carries TRBV15 and TRBJ1-1; D gene uncertain. This CDR3 contains 13 residues. In germline, CDR1 is LNHNV, CDR2 YYDKDF (reference sequence). The V gene lost 0 bases and the J gene lost 3 bases, with 5 bases spanning the gap.

The table lists this clonotype with a few counts. This sequence joins TRBV5-1 and TRBJ2-2, with D maybe TRBD2 (5 bases). Germline lookup yields CDR1 SGHRS and CDR2 YFSETQ. V lost 4 bases, J lost 5 bases, and 15 bases lay in between. CDR3 length equals 15 residues. The CDR3 DNA follows: TGCGCCAGCAGCGCTATTCAGCGGTCTACCGGGGAGCTGTTTTTT. Its protein is CASSAIQRSTGELFF.

This clonotype appeared many times. This sequence joins TRBV20-1 and TRBJ1-1; no definite D call. Trimming cost V 3 bases and J 2 bases, with 10 bases left between them. The CDR3 covers 13 residues. Germline values: CDR1 DFQATT, CDR2 SNEGSKA (reference sequence). CDR3 in amino acids: CSASRQPNTEAFF. CDR3 sequence (DNA): TGCAGTGCTAGCCGGCAGCCCAACACTGAAGCTTTCTTT.

This clonotype showed up just a few times. This chain connects TRBV12-3 or TRBV12-4 to TRBJ1-1, with 10 bases matching TRBD1. The CDR3 totals 16 residues. V lost 6 bases, J lost 5 bases, and 12 bases stayed unmatched. The CDR3 DNA sequence: TGTGCCAGCAGCGCTCCCCCTCCGGGACAGGGGACTGAAGCTTTCTTT. Its protein is CASSAPPPGQGTEAFF.

This clonotype came up a few times. As DNA, the CDR3 is TGCAGTGCTCAAAGGGTGCGGCAGGAGGGGAAAAACATTCAGTACTTC. Translation gives CSAQRVRQEGKNIQYF. The rearrangement uses TRBV20-1 and TRBJ2-4; perhaps TRBD2 as D (6 bases). V shed 5 bases and J shed 4 bases, with 21 bases lying between them. CDR1 and CDR2 from the germline V gene are DFQATT and SNEGSKA (reference sequence). The CDR3 runs to 16 residues.